The rows below give T cell receptor beta chains drawn from one sample of a study of CD4 T cells in relation to SARS-CoV-2 and coronaviruses. Only in-frame clones appear in the TCRdb table, and some are missing; sequencing was by immunoSEQ multiplex PCR. The sample records approximately 70,000 clones, 85% to 95% being singletons. The specimen sequenced was naive CD4+ T cells from PBMCs. The receptors were gathered from a human donor in good health. Both conserved end residues are part of each CDR3. D genes are given only for firm matches. Clone size is shown for a subset of rows, as once, few, many or a class of expanded clone.

j_gene: TRBJ1-6
abundance: few
d_gene: .
v_gene: TRBV3-1/TRBV3-2
CDR3aa: CASSPIGAGGSPLHF
CDR3nt: TGTGCCAGCAGCCCGATCGGGGCCGGGGGATCACCCCTCCACTTT

j_gene: TRBJ1-2
abundance: .
d_gene: TRBD1
v_gene: TRBV28
CDR3aa: CASNAYRGGGYTF
CDR3nt: TGTGCCAGCAATGCTTACAGGGGAGGCGGCTACACCTTC

j_gene: TRBJ1-2
abundance: .
d_gene: .
v_gene: TRBV5-4
CDR3aa: CASSSGGIGDGYTF
CDR3nt: TGTGCCAGCAGCTCTGGCGGGATCGGGGACGGCTACACCTTC

j_gene: TRBJ1-5
abundance: few
d_gene: .
v_gene: TRBV19
CDR3aa: CASTNRAQPQHF
CDR3nt: TGTGCCAGTACTAACAGGGCTCAGCCCCAGCATTTT

j_gene: TRBJ2-1
abundance: .
d_gene: .
v_gene: TRBV11-2
CDR3aa: CASSNNEQFF
CDR3nt: TGTGCCAGCAGCAACAATGAGCAGTTCTTC

j_gene: TRBJ2-7
abundance: .
d_gene: .
v_gene: TRBV27
CDR3aa: CASSPPQTGSYEQYF
CDR3nt: TGTGCCAGCAGTCCCCCACAGACAGGCTCCTACGAGCAGTACTTC

j_gene: TRBJ2-1
abundance: .
d_gene: TRBD1
v_gene: TRBV20-1
CDR3aa: CSARQGYEQFF
CDR3nt: TGCAGTGCGAGACAGGGGTATGAGCAGTTCTTC

j_gene: TRBJ2-1
abundance: .
d_gene: TRBD2
v_gene: TRBV5-1
CDR3aa: CASSLTSGANNEQFF
CDR3nt: TGCGCCAGCAGCTTGACTAGCGGGGCAAACAATGAGCAGTTCTTC

j_gene: TRBJ2-5
abundance: .
d_gene: .
v_gene: TRBV3-1/TRBV3-2
CDR3aa: CASSQVELQTQYF
CDR3nt: TGTGCCAGCAGCCAAGTAGAATTACAGACCCAGTACTTC

j_gene: TRBJ1-1
abundance: .
d_gene: .
v_gene: TRBV6-6
CDR3aa: CASSLRGTEAFF
CDR3nt: TGTGCCAGCAGTTTGAGAGGGACTGAAGCTTTCTTT

j_gene: TRBJ2-5
abundance: .
d_gene: .
v_gene: TRBV7-9
CDR3aa: CASSLSSLGTQYF
CDR3nt: TGTGCCAGCAGCCTGAGCAGCCTGGGTACCCAGTACTTC

j_gene: TRBJ2-3
abundance: .
d_gene: TRBD2
v_gene: TRBV5-1
CDR3aa: CASSPPGGIDTQYF
CDR3nt: TGCGCCAGCAGCCCCCCGGGGGGGATAGATACGCAGTATTTT

j_gene: TRBJ1-2
abundance: .
d_gene: .
v_gene: TRBV6-1
CDR3aa: CASSESGLHYGGYTF
CDR3nt: TGTGCCAGCAGTGAATCGGGCCTGCACTATGGAGGCTACACCTTC

j_gene: TRBJ2-3
abundance: .
d_gene: TRBD2
v_gene: TRBV5-4
CDR3aa: CASSSTSGSRTDTQYF
CDR3nt: TGTGCCAGCAGCTCGACTAGCGGGAGTAGGACAGATACGCAGTATTTT

j_gene: TRBJ2-7
abundance: .
d_gene: .
v_gene: TRBV6-5
CDR3aa: CASSYSGLGESYEQYF
CDR3nt: TGTGCCAGCAGTTACTCTGGGCTCGGGGAGTCCTACGAGCAGTACTTC

j_gene: TRBJ2-5
abundance: .
d_gene: .
v_gene: TRBV7-9
CDR3aa: CASSLRKGVAETQYF
CDR3nt: TGTGCCAGCAGCTTAAGAAAGGGGGTGGCGGAGACCCAGTACTTC

j_gene: TRBJ1-5
abundance: .
d_gene: TRBD1
v_gene: TRBV19
CDR3aa: CASSSFTDRGGNQPQHF
CDR3nt: TGTGCCAGTAGTTCATTCACGGACAGGGGGGGTAATCAGCCCCAGCATTTT

j_gene: TRBJ2-7
abundance: .
d_gene: TRBD1
v_gene: TRBV4-2
CDR3aa: CASSPQGVWYEQYF
CDR3nt: TGTGCCAGCAGCCCACAGGGGGTATGGTACGAGCAGTACTTC

j_gene: TRBJ2-7
abundance: .
d_gene: .
v_gene: TRBV5-1
CDR3aa: CASSPGSSSGEQYF
CDR3nt: TGCGCCAGCAGCCCCGGGAGCTCAAGTGGGGAGCAGTACTTC

j_gene: TRBJ2-3
abundance: .
d_gene: .
v_gene: TRBV3-1/TRBV3-2
CDR3aa: CASSQDPPRRVADTQYF
CDR3nt: TGTGCCAGCAGCCAAGATCCCCCTAGGCGGGTGGCAGATACGCAGTATTTT

j_gene: TRBJ1-2
abundance: .
d_gene: TRBD1
v_gene: TRBV6-5
CDR3aa: CASRVGQAVYGYTF
CDR3nt: TGTGCCAGCAGAGTGGGACAGGCCGTCTATGGCTACACCTTC

j_gene: TRBJ1-6
abundance: .
d_gene: .
v_gene: TRBV10-2
CDR3aa: CASSESLGAGNSPLHF
CDR3nt: TGCGCCAGCAGTGAGTCTTTAGGGGCAGGGAATTCACCCCTCCACTTT

j_gene: TRBJ2-4
abundance: .
d_gene: .
v_gene: TRBV28
CDR3aa: CASSLYAILAKNIQYF
CDR3nt: TGTGCCAGCAGTTTATATGCTATTTTAGCCAAAAACATTCAGTACTTC

j_gene: TRBJ2-1
abundance: .
d_gene: .
v_gene: TRBV24-1
CDR3aa: CATGTSYNEQFF
CDR3nt: TGTGCCACCGGGACATCTTACAATGAGCAGTTCTTC

j_gene: TRBJ2-5
abundance: once
d_gene: .
v_gene: TRBV24-1
CDR3aa: CATSDRDKQETQYF
CDR3nt: TGTGCCACCAGTGACCGTGACAAGCAAGAGACCCAGTACTTC

j_gene: TRBJ2-1
abundance: .
d_gene: .
v_gene: TRBV18
CDR3aa: CASSPGAAYNEQFF
CDR3nt: TGTGCCAGCTCACCAGGCGCCGCCTACAATGAGCAGTTCTTC

j_gene: TRBJ2-7
abundance: .
d_gene: .
v_gene: TRBV5-4
CDR3aa: CASSAAGTGPYEQYF
CDR3nt: TGTGCCAGCAGCGCCGCCGGGACTGGACCTTACGAGCAGTACTTC

j_gene: TRBJ2-3
abundance: .
d_gene: .
v_gene: TRBV5-5
CDR3aa: CASSLEAGSTDTQYF
CDR3nt: TGTGCCAGCAGCTTGGAGGCAGGGTCCACAGATACGCAGTATTTT

j_gene: TRBJ1-2
abundance: .
d_gene: .
v_gene: TRBV29-1
CDR3aa: CSVAVDGYTF
CDR3nt: TGCAGCGTTGCGGTCGATGGCTACACCTTC

j_gene: TRBJ1-1
abundance: .
d_gene: .
v_gene: TRBV29-1
CDR3aa: CSVSESEAFF
CDR3nt: TGCAGCGTTTCCGAATCTGAAGCTTTCTTT

j_gene: TRBJ1-2
abundance: .
d_gene: .
v_gene: TRBV24-1
CDR3aa: CATSDFARGGYTF
CDR3nt: TGTGCCACCAGTGATTTTGCCCGGGGGGGCTACACCTTC

j_gene: TRBJ1-6
abundance: .
d_gene: .
v_gene: TRBV12-3/TRBV12-4
CDR3aa: CASRLAVGSPLHF
CDR3nt: TGTGCCAGCAGGCTGGCTGTTGGCTCACCCCTCCACTTT

j_gene: TRBJ2-3
abundance: .
d_gene: .
v_gene: TRBV28
CDR3aa: CASSLLDTDTQYF
CDR3nt: TGTGCCAGCAGTCTATTAGATACAGATACGCAGTATTTT

j_gene: TRBJ2-5
abundance: .
d_gene: .
v_gene: TRBV24-1
CDR3aa: CATSLDLGGRETQYF
CDR3nt: TGTGCCACCAGTTTGGATTTGGGGGGGCGGGAGACCCAGTACTTC

j_gene: TRBJ1-1
abundance: .
d_gene: TRBD1
v_gene: TRBV30
CDR3aa: CAWSVPRTGVNTEAFF
CDR3nt: TGTGCCTGGAGTGTCCCCCGGACAGGGGTGAACACTGAAGCTTTCTTT

j_gene: TRBJ1-6
abundance: .
d_gene: .
v_gene: TRBV18
CDR3aa: CASSPTQGKNSPLHF
CDR3nt: TGTGCCAGCTCACCAACCCAGGGGAAAAATTCACCCCTCCACTTT

j_gene: TRBJ1-4
abundance: .
d_gene: .
v_gene: TRBV10-3
CDR3aa: CAISALLTATNEKLFF
CDR3nt: TGTGCCATCAGCGCCCTCCTGACAGCAACTAATGAAAAACTGTTTTTT

j_gene: TRBJ2-7
abundance: .
d_gene: .
v_gene: TRBV3-1/TRBV3-2
CDR3aa: CASSQGWVGEQYF
CDR3nt: TGTGCCAGCAGCCAAGGATGGGTAGGGGAGCAGTACTTC

j_gene: TRBJ2-2
abundance: .
d_gene: .
v_gene: TRBV7-3
CDR3aa: CASSLGKTTGELFF
CDR3nt: TGTGCCAGCAGCTTAGGAAAGACAACTGGGGAGCTGTTTTTT

j_gene: TRBJ1-4
abundance: .
d_gene: .
v_gene: TRBV7-3
CDR3aa: CASSLNGGMGEKLFF
CDR3nt: TGTGCCAGCAGCTTAAATGGCGGGATGGGTGAAAAACTGTTTTTT

j_gene: TRBJ1-4
abundance: .
d_gene: TRBD1
v_gene: TRBV5-4
CDR3aa: CASSSQTGQEKLFF
CDR3nt: TGTGCCAGCAGCTCCCAGACAGGGCAAGAAAAACTGTTTTTT

j_gene: TRBJ1-2
abundance: .
d_gene: .
v_gene: TRBV27
CDR3aa: CASSLSRVYRYGYTF
CDR3nt: TGTGCCAGCAGTTTGAGTCGGGTTTATCGCTATGGCTACACCTTC

j_gene: TRBJ1-2
abundance: .
d_gene: .
v_gene: TRBV3-1/TRBV3-2
CDR3aa: CASSQEAGVFYGYTF
CDR3nt: TGTGCCAGCAGCCAAGAGGCAGGGGTCTTCTATGGCTACACCTTC

j_gene: TRBJ2-2
abundance: .
d_gene: TRBD2
v_gene: TRBV5-4
CDR3aa: CASSHGLAGGTGELFF
CDR3nt: TGTGCCAGCAGCCATGGACTAGCGGGGGGGACCGGGGAGCTGTTTTTT

j_gene: TRBJ1-3
abundance: .
d_gene: .
v_gene: TRBV9
CDR3aa: CASSVEGFIRNTIYF
CDR3nt: TGTGCCAGCAGCGTAGAGGGGTTTATTCGAAACACCATATATTTT

j_gene: TRBJ1-2
abundance: .
d_gene: .
v_gene: TRBV3-1/TRBV3-2
CDR3aa: CASTDGVSYTF
CDR3nt: TGTGCCAGCACAGATGGGGTGAGCTACACCTTC

j_gene: TRBJ2-7
abundance: .
d_gene: TRBD1
v_gene: TRBV2
CDR3aa: CASSGRGLYGYEQYF
CDR3nt: TGTGCCAGCAGTGGCAGGGGGCTGTATGGGTACGAGCAGTACTTC

j_gene: TRBJ1-5
abundance: .
d_gene: TRBD1
v_gene: TRBV19
CDR3aa: CASSLGPGQGNQPQHF
CDR3nt: TGTGCCAGTAGTCTTGGTCCCGGACAGGGCAATCAGCCCCAGCATTTT

j_gene: TRBJ2-2
abundance: .
d_gene: TRBD2
v_gene: TRBV10-3
CDR3aa: CAISVGSGSGGELFF
CDR3nt: TGTGCCATCAGTGTGGGTAGCGGGAGTGGTGGGGAGCTGTTTTTT